The rows below give T cell receptor beta chains drawn from one sample of a study of OX40 agonist ivuxolimab in advanced cancers. Clones were sequenced by immunoSEQ multiplex PCR, and TCRdb holds only the in-frame ones, with some missing. The table includes over 50,000 clones, 92% detected once. The specimen comprised CD4+ or CD8+ T cells sorted from blood, sampled in a trial of the OX40 agonist ivuxolimab. The receptors originated from an adult with an advanced solid tumor such as melanoma, head and neck, liver or kidney cancer. Each CDR3 is given with its conserved first and last residue. Fields, in order: clone size, J gene, V gene, CDR3 protein. Where a row states a size, it is once, few, many or the class of an expanded clone; other rows omit it.

size: NA; J: TRBJ2-3; V: TRBV9; CDR3: CASSVEVTDTQYF
size: once; J: TRBJ1-6; V: TRBV6-6; CDR3: CASVRDSSYNSPLHF
size: NA; J: TRBJ1-1; V: TRBV19; CDR3: CASSIRGDPAEAFF
size: NA; J: TRBJ2-3; V: TRBV9; CDR3: CASSPNTDTQYF
size: NA; J: TRBJ1-5; V: TRBV9; CDR3: CASSVTPNSNQPQHF
size: NA; J: TRBJ1-5; V: TRBV7-2; CDR3: CASSLNAGPLGGPQHF
size: NA; J: TRBJ2-1; V: TRBV4-1; CDR3: CASSQVRGALNEQFF
size: NA; J: TRBJ2-3; V: TRBV11-2; CDR3: CASSFGYYSGGTDTDTQYF
size: once; J: TRBJ2-7; V: TRBV28; CDR3: CASSFVFYEQYF
size: once; J: TRBJ2-5; V: TRBV18; CDR3: CASSPPGHRQETQYF
size: NA; J: TRBJ2-4; V: TRBV28; CDR3: CASSPDRGPGIQYF
size: NA; J: TRBJ2-7; V: TRBV14; CDR3: CASSPSYYEQYF
size: few; J: TRBJ1-5; V: TRBV19; CDR3: CASRVGWQPQHF
size: NA; J: TRBJ2-5; V: TRBV28; CDR3: CASNLGQGFMETQYF
size: few; J: TRBJ2-6; V: TRBV4-3; CDR3: CASSQHDRVGANVLTF
size: NA; J: TRBJ2-4; V: TRBV5-1; CDR3: CASSLVGPGPKNIQYF
size: NA; J: TRBJ1-2; V: TRBV13; CDR3: CASSLGRGTVYGYTF
size: NA; J: TRBJ2-5; V: TRBV6-1; CDR3: CASSEGAGSPQYF
size: NA; J: TRBJ1-1; V: TRBV15; CDR3: CATSTGRQGRNTEAFF
size: NA; J: TRBJ2-3; V: TRBV15; CDR3: CATSAGLAGGDTQYF
size: NA; J: TRBJ1-2; V: TRBV6-6; CDR3: CASSYSASLNYGYTF
size: NA; J: TRBJ2-1; V: TRBV7-6; CDR3: CASNVGLADEQFF
size: NA; J: TRBJ2-6; V: TRBV28; CDR3: CASGRRRGLRLSGANVLTF
size: once; J: TRBJ1-2; V: TRBV6-1; CDR3: CASSELTANYGYTF
size: NA; J: TRBJ2-1; V: TRBV12-5; CDR3: CASGLGSGPKNEQFF
size: NA; J: TRBJ2-1; V: TRBV4-3; CDR3: CASSQEWLGGDEQFF
size: NA; J: TRBJ2-1; V: TRBV27; CDR3: CASSLEGYNEQFF
size: NA; J: TRBJ2-3; V: TRBV7-6; CDR3: CASSQGGVLSTDTQYF
size: once; J: TRBJ1-6; V: TRBV6-5; CDR3: CASRQGLENSPLHF
size: once; J: TRBJ2-1; V: TRBV6-5; CDR3: CASSYSANNEQFF
size: once; J: TRBJ1-2; V: TRBV28; CDR3: CASRTAGQGHGYTF
size: NA; J: TRBJ2-1; V: TRBV5-4; CDR3: CASSLGAGGYNEQFF